Sequencing of this T cell receptor (beta chain) was carried out in a study of blood T cell repertoires in COVID-19 (dated by TCRdb to between 2020 and 2021). In the study overall: The collaborator samples originated in the United States, Italy and Spain and spanned the acute and convalescent phases of COVID-19. The material from the prospective study consisted of cDNA or gDNA derived from T cells, B-cell-depleted T cells, or PBMCs. Deeply sampled blood TCRbeta repertoires from subjects exposed to, actively infected with, or recovered from COVID-19 were included in the dataset. The repertoires were released in a freely available public database intended as a resource for research on the immune response to SARS-CoV-2. Samples were obtained from the ongoing ImmuneRACE study (first 160 participants) and from some 1,300 subjects provided by 6 global collaborators. Nearly every sample came with metadata listing a de-identified subject ID, COVID-19 status, age in years and sex. Where HLA class I and class II types were available, the types were taken from metadata supplied by the sample provider, not from assay-based typing. What the authors observed across the whole study: The amount of clinical and demographic metadata varied by source and participant and was provided uncurated.

From the cysteine up to the phenylalanine, the CDR3 has a length of 16 residues. Just CDR3 DNA is preserved here, 48 bases in frame from base 1. The germline V gene gives CDR1 as SGHNT and CDR2 as YENEEA. V ends up 0 bases short and J 3 bases short, with an unmatched junction base count of 5. Whole blood was collected in K2EDTA tubes by collaborating institutions according to the institutions' own protocols. Collaborator samples were shipped for TCRbeta analysis as frozen whole blood, isolated PBMCs, or DNA extracted from either sample type. TCRbeta CDR3 regions were amplified from genomic DNA by means of the immunoSEQ Assay, a bias-controlled multiplex PCR. In the source study's methods: The number of nucleated cells in each sample was estimated from the amplification of reference gene primers within the assay. To quantify the absolute abundance of each unique TCRbeta CDR3 rearrangement, sequence reads were collapsed and filtered. For each sample, productive Simpson clonality was calculated as the square root of Simpson's diversity index over productive rearrangements. TCRdb took this table from immuneACCESS and kept in-frame rearrangements with V and J called. Such tables lack part of the clones; where checked against another copy, unresolved V genes explain under half of the gap, and the rest is unexplained. Clonal size and the V and J genes are those of that table, whereas D and trimming came from the DNA. Counted in this sample were 150,000 to 200,000 clones; around 74% of them appeared once. Around 2.7% of the sample goes to the ten largest clones.

On this clone: Its recognized antigen is unknown. Base qualities are not recorded, but no much larger clone differs from it by a single base.

Sequencing used peripheral blood. The receptor was isolated from a man between 70 and 80 years old with acute or convalescent COVID-19. The rearranged chain carries TRBV11-3 and TRBJ2-1; the central 7 bases match TRBD2. The CDR3 has the sequence CASSLERTSRYNEQFF. The DNA sequence reads TGTGCCAGCAGCTTAGAACGGACTAGTCGCTACAATGAGCAGTTCTTC. Outside the CDR3, residues come from the reference TRBV11-3 and TRBJ2-1 proteins, so the full variable domain is: EAGVVQSPRYKIIEKKQPVAFWCNPISGHNTLYWYLQNLGQGPELLIRYENEEAVDDSQLPKDRFSAERLKGVDSTLKIQPAELGDSAVYLCASSLERTSRYNEQFFGPGTRLTVL.